This is a list of T cell receptor beta chains from one sample in a study of blood T cell repertoires in COVID-19. Measured with immunoSEQ multiplex PCR; TCRdb has only the in-frame clones, and not every one. The repertoire holds about 210,000 clones, roughly 86% seen once, with 20% to 25% in the top ten. The sample consisted of PBMCs or T cells enriched from blood (not recorded which). Receptors originate from a woman in her 40s in a cohort exposed to, infected with or recovered from COVID-19 (not recorded which). Both conserved end residues are part of each CDR3. D genes are given only for firm matches. The listing skips clone size in some rows; elsewhere it reads once, few, many or a size class.

d_gene,j_gene,abundance,v_gene,CDR3aa,CDR3nt
-,TRBJ1-5,-,TRBV4-1,CASSQDQGQPQHF,TGCGCCAGCAGCCAAGATCAGGGACAGCCCCAGCATTTT
-,TRBJ2-7,-,TRBV27,CASSAPGGEQYF,TGTGCCAGCAGTGCCCCTGGCGGCGAGCAGTACTTC
TRBD2,TRBJ2-4,-,TRBV5-1,CASSFTGLAGGIQYF,TGCGCCAGCAGTTTTACGGGACTAGCGGGGGGCATTCAGTACTTC
-,TRBJ1-2,-,TRBV6-1,CASSENWTTGYTF,TGTGCCAGCAGTGAAAATTGGACAACTGGCTACACCTTC
-,TRBJ1-1,few,TRBV12-3/TRBV12-4,CASNREYVEAFF,TGTGCCAGCAACAGGGAGTACGTGGAGGCTTTCTTT
-,TRBJ1-1,once,TRBV7-9,CASSLGTAGPNTEAFF,TGTGCCAGCAGCTTAGGGACCGCAGGGCCTAACACTGAAGCTTTCTTT
TRBD1,TRBJ2-1,-,TRBV4-1,CASSQPGQGASFVNEQFF,TGCGCCAGCAGCCAACCGGGACAGGGGGCGAGTTTCGTCAATGAGCAGTTCTTC
-,TRBJ1-1,-,TRBV7-9,CASSLTYRQDSNTEAFF,TGTGCCAGCAGCCTAACTTACCGACAGGACTCGAACACTGAAGCTTTCTTT
TRBD2,TRBJ2-3,-,TRBV7-8,CASSLVGGGGTDTQYF,TGTGCCAGCAGCTTAGTCGGCGGGGGGGGCACAGATACGCAGTATTTT
-,TRBJ1-5,-,TRBV5-6,CASSLGVSNQPQHF,TGTGCCAGCAGCTTGGGCGTGAGCAATCAGCCCCAGCATTTT
-,TRBJ1-1,once,TRBV11-2,CASSFSVNTEAFF,TGTGCCAGCAGCTTCTCGGTGAACACTGAAGCTTTCTTT
TRBD1,TRBJ2-3,-,TRBV19,CASSILTGEVPDTQYF,TGTGCCAGTAGTATCTTGACAGGGGAGGTTCCAGATACGCAGTATTTT
TRBD2,TRBJ2-1,-,TRBV19,CASSKEGLAGVDEQFF,TGTGCCAGTAGTAAAGAGGGACTAGCGGGAGTCGATGAGCAGTTCTTC
-,TRBJ1-1,-,TRBV19,CASSTRGPRVNTEAFF,TGTGCCAGTAGTACTAGGGGCCCTCGGGTGAACACTGAAGCTTTCTTT
-,TRBJ1-5,few,TRBV28,CASTYGGGTSNQPQHF,TGTGCCAGCACTTACGGGGGGGGCACTAGCAATCAGCCCCAGCATTTT
-,TRBJ1-1,-,TRBV13,CASSLRVATEAFF,TGTGCCAGCAGCCTCAGGGTAGCCACTGAAGCTTTCTTT
-,TRBJ1-1,once,TRBV11-2,CASSLVGRDTEAFF,TGTGCCAGCAGCTTAGTGGGCAGGGACACTGAAGCTTTCTTT
TRBD1,TRBJ2-7,-,TRBV11-2,CASSYDRGIEQYF,TGTGCCAGCAGCTACGACAGGGGTATCGAGCAGTACTTC
-,TRBJ1-2,-,TRBV12-3/TRBV12-4,CASSFASVGYTF,TGTGCCAGCAGTTTCGCCAGTGTGGGCTACACCTTC
TRBD2,TRBJ2-1,once,TRBV2,CASSPGLGSYNEQFF,TGTGCCAGCAGCCCCGGACTAGGATCCTACAATGAGCAGTTCTTC
TRBD1,TRBJ2-7,-,TRBV6-2/TRBV6-3,CASSPRTGGEQYF,TGTGCCAGCAGTCCACGGACAGGGGGGGAGCAGTACTTC
TRBD1,TRBJ2-1,-,TRBV5-1,CASSLGQGEMNEQFF,TGCGCCAGCAGCTTGGGACAGGGGGAAATGAATGAGCAGTTCTTC
TRBD1,TRBJ1-2,-,TRBV27,CASSGSPDRGRVYGYTF,TGTGCCAGCAGTGGCTCGCCGGACAGGGGGCGGGTCTATGGCTACACCTTC
TRBD1,TRBJ1-2,-,TRBV13,CASSTGQGPGYGYTF,TGTGCCAGCAGCACGGGACAGGGCCCCGGCTATGGCTACACCTTC
-,TRBJ1-5,many,TRBV4-1,CASSQGDTLRQPQHF,TGCGCCAGCAGCCAAGGGGACACCCTCAGGCAGCCCCAGCATTTT
-,TRBJ1-2,-,TRBV29-1,CSVEQTRWTANYGYTF,TGCAGCGTTGAACAAACCCGGTGGACAGCAAACTATGGCTACACCTTC
TRBD2,TRBJ2-5,once,TRBV2,CASRNSGRAQETQYF,TGTGCCAGCAGGAATAGCGGGAGAGCACAAGAGACCCAGTACTTC
-,TRBJ1-1,-,TRBV25-1,CASSEYRTAGTEAFF,TGTGCCAGCAGTGAATATAGGACCGCGGGCACTGAAGCTTTCTTT
TRBD2,TRBJ2-2,-,TRBV24-1,CATSDLHTSGSGANTGELFF,TGTGCCACCAGTGATTTGCATACTAGCGGGAGTGGAGCAAACACCGGGGAGCTGTTTTTT
TRBD1,TRBJ1-2,-,TRBV3-1/TRBV3-2,CASSQGTGAGGYTF,TGTGCCAGCAGCCAAGGGACAGGGGCCGGGGGCTACACCTTC
-,TRBJ1-3,-,TRBV25-1,CASSYGGTGNTIYF,TGTGCCAGCAGTTATGGGGGGACTGGAAACACCATATATTTT
TRBD1,TRBJ1-1,-,TRBV7-9,CASSLNRGGDTEAFF,TGTGCCAGCAGCTTAAACAGGGGGGGCGACACTGAAGCTTTCTTT
-,TRBJ2-1,-,TRBV7-6,CASSFRAAYNEQFF,TGTGCCAGCAGCTTTCGAGCGGCCTACAATGAGCAGTTCTTC
-,TRBJ1-5,once,TRBV4-1,CASSHGDGPQHF,TGCGCCAGCAGCCACGGAGACGGGCCCCAGCATTTT
TRBD1,TRBJ2-5,-,TRBV5-4,CASSLPGQGDNAQYF,TGTGCCAGCAGCTTGCCGGGACAGGGGGACAATGCCCAGTACTTC
-,TRBJ1-6,-,TRBV5-4,CASSVGFLQNSPLHF,TGTGCCAGCAGCGTCGGGTTCCTACAAAATTCACCCCTCCACTTT
-,TRBJ1-1,-,TRBV7-2,CASSLALRGMAFF,TGTGCCAGCAGCTTAGCGCTTCGGGGTATGGCTTTCTTT
TRBD2,TRBJ2-5,-,TRBV5-4,CASSATGGDMETQYF,TGTGCCAGCAGCGCTACGGGGGGTGACATGGAGACCCAGTACTTC
-,TRBJ2-3,-,TRBV15,CATRAQAGTSTDTQYF,TGTGCCACCAGGGCTCAGGCGGGGACTAGCACAGATACGCAGTATTTT
-,TRBJ1-2,-,TRBV7-9,CASSLGAGTIYGYTF,TGTGCCAGCAGCTTGGGGGCCGGGACAATCTATGGCTACACCTTC
-,TRBJ1-1,-,TRBV27,CASSFRRGSWTEAFF,TGTGCCAGCAGTTTTAGAAGGGGTAGTTGGACTGAAGCTTTCTTT
-,TRBJ2-6,-,TRBV19,CASSRPWDKSSGANVLTF,TGTGCCAGTAGTAGACCTTGGGACAAGAGCTCTGGGGCCAACGTCCTGACTTTC
TRBD2,TRBJ2-1,-,TRBV15,CATSRERGGNEQFF,TGTGCCACCAGCAGGGAGCGGGGGGGAAATGAGCAGTTCTTC